This T cell receptor beta chain was captured in a study of graft-versus-host responses after intestinal transplantation. The repertoire was sequenced with immunoSEQ multiplex PCR; TCRdb's copy has only in-frame clones and lacks some. This table has about 51,000 clones, 70% to 90% appearing once. Notes on this clone: Its antigen remains unknown.

This CDR3 is 14 amino acids long. Germline CDR1 ENHRY, CDR2 SYGVKD. J lost 3 bases, V lost 6 bases, and 5 bases had no gene match. The starting material was unstimulated CD4+ T cells sorted from spleen or lymph node cells, obtained before transplant. The TCR sequence derives from a human donor who was the organ donor for an intestinal transplant. The rearrangement joins TRBV10-3 to TRBJ1-5, with 7 bases that match TRBD1. Here the CDR3 DNA reads TGTGCCATCAGACGACAGGGTATCAATCAGCCCCAGCATTTT. Residues: CAIRRQGINQPQHF.